This TCR beta chain originates from a study of preoperative IRX-2 immunotherapy in early breast cancer. Sample treatment: preoperative locoregional IRX-2 cytokine immunotherapy. Patients received preoperative, locoregional IRX-2 cytokine immunotherapy in a phase Ib study. This clone was recorded only once. Sequencing was performed with immunoSEQ multiplex PCR; in TCRdb, only in-frame clones are kept and a portion is missing. The table has under 25,000 clones, around 96% seen once. This TCR derives from a human donor with breast cancer. Here the sequenced sample was tumor tissue, taken after IRX-2 immunotherapy.

CDR3 DNA sequence: TGTGCCAGCAGCTTATCGGCTGAGACCTACGAGCAGTACTTC. The encoded protein is CASSLSAETYEQYF. The chain uses TRBV11-2 and TRBJ2-7; unclear D gene. This CDR3 comprises 14 residues. Germline V CDR1 and CDR2: SGHAT, FQNNGV. The V end lost 2 bases, the J end lost 2 bases, and 10 bases lay between the germline ends.